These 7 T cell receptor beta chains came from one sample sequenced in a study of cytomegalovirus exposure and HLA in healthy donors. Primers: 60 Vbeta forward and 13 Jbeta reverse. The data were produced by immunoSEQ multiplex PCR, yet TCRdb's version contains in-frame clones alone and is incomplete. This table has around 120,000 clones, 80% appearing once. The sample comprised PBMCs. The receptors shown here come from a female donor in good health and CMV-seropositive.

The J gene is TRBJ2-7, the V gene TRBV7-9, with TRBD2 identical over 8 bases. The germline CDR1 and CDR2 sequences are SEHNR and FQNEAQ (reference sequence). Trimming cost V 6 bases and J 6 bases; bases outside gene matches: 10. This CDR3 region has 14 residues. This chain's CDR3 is CASSLLGAGGEQYF. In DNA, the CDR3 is TGTGCCAGCAGTCTTCTCGGGGCGGGAGGCGAGCAGTACTTC. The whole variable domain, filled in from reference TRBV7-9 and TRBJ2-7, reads DTGVSQNPRHKITKRGQNVTFRCDPISEHNRLYWYRQTLGQGPEFLTYFQNEAQLEKSRLLSDRFSAERPKGSFSTLEIQRTEQGDSAMYLCASSLLGAGGEQYFGPGTRLTVT.

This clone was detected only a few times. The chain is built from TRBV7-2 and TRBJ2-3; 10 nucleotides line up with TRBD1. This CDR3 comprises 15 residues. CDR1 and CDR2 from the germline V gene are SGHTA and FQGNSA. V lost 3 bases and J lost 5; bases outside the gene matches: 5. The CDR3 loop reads CASSFVGQGIDTQYF. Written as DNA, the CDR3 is TGTGCCAGCAGCTTTGTGGGACAGGGGATAGATACGCAGTATTTT.

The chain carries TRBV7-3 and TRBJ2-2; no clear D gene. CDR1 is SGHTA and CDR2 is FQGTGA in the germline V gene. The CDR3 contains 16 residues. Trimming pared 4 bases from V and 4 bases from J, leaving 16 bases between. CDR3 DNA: TGTGCCAGCAGCTCGTCGGGTCCTTTCCCCACCGGGGAGCTGTTTTTT. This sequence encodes CASSSSGPFPTGELFF.

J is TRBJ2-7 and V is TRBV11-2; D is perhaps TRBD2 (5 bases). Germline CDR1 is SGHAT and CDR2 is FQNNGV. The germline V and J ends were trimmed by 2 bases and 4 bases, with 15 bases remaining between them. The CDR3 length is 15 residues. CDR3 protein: CASSLIDHGGYEQYF. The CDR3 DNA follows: TGTGCCAGCAGCTTAATAGACCACGGAGGTTACGAGCAGTACTTC. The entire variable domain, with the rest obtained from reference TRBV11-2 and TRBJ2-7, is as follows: EAGVAQSPRYKIIEKRQSVAFWCNPISGHATLYWYQQILGQGPKLLIQFQNNGVVDDSQLPKDRFSAERLKGVDSTLKIQPAKLEDSAVYLCASSLIDHGGYEQYFGPGTRLTVT.

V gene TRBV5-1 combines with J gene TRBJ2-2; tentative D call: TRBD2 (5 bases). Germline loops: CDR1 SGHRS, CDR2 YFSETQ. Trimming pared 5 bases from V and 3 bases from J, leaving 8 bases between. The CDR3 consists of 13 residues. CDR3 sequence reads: CASRAADTGELFF. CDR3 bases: TGCGCCAGCAGAGCGGCCGACACCGGGGAGCTGTTTTTT.

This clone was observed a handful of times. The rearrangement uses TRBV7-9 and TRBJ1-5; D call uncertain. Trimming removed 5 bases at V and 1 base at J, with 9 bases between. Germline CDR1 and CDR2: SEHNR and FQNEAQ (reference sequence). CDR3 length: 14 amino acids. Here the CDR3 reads CASSQDWSNQPQHF. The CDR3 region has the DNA TGTGCCAGCAGCCAGGACTGGAGCAATCAGCCCCAGCATTTT.

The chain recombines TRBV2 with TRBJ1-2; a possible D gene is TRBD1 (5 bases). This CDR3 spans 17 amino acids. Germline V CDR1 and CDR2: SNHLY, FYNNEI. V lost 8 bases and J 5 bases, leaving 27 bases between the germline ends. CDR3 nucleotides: TGTGCCAGCGCGGGGGTCGGGGCCCCCAGGTCGGGTTATGGCTACACCTTC. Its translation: CASAGVGAPRSGYGYTF.